Below, one T cell receptor beta chain is given with its context. This sample is part of a study of blood T cell repertoires in COVID-19. Source study methods: How many nucleated cells were present was estimated from reference gene primer amplification. Profiled with immunoSEQ multiplex PCR; TCRdb holds only in-frame clones, not every one. The V and J calls and clone size were taken over from that table, and D and trimming were inferred from the DNA. The data show about 98,000 clones, roughly nine tenths seen once. The receptor was isolated from a man aged 45-65 years with acute or convalescent COVID-19. Sequenced input: peripheral blood.

CDR3 DNA: TGTGCCAGCAGTTACACCCCGGGACAGGGCAAGGCTGAAGCTTTCTTT. Amino acid sequence: CASSYTPGQGKAEAFF. This chain connects TRBV6-6 to TRBJ1-1, with 9 bases identical to TRBD1. The CDR3 contains 16 residues. The germline V gene has CDR1 MNHNY and CDR2 SVGAGI (reference sequence). Trimming removed 2 bases from V and 6 bases from J; junction bases left unmatched: 10.